The 2 T cell receptor beta chains below were found in one sample sequenced in a study of blood T cell repertoires in COVID-19. Generated by immunoSEQ multiplex PCR, the TCRdb table keeps only in-frame clones and is missing some. The table lists 150,000 to 200,000 clones, over 70% of them singletons. Sequenced input: peripheral blood. The receptors were gathered from a man aged 65 to 85 with acute or convalescent COVID-19.

V usage is TRBV6-5 and J usage is TRBJ2-7; D is uncertain. The CDR3 contains 15 residues. V was trimmed by 0 bases and J by 3 bases, leaving 12 bases between them. Germline V gene sequence: CDR1 MNHEY, CDR2 SVGAGI. Here the CDR3 DNA reads TGTGCCAGCAGTTACTCTGGATACAGTGGCTACGAGCAGTACTTC. Translated, it gives CASSYSGYSGYEQYF.

The V call is TRBV10-3, the J call TRBJ2-7; D uncertain. This CDR3 comprises 13 residues. Looked up from germline, CDR1 is ENHRY and CDR2 is SYGVKD. Deletions cut 8 bases from V and 4 bases from J, with 15 bases between. As DNA, the CDR3 is TGTGCCATCGGAGCAGCAGACCAGTACGAGCAGTACTTC. It encodes CAIGAADQYEQYF.